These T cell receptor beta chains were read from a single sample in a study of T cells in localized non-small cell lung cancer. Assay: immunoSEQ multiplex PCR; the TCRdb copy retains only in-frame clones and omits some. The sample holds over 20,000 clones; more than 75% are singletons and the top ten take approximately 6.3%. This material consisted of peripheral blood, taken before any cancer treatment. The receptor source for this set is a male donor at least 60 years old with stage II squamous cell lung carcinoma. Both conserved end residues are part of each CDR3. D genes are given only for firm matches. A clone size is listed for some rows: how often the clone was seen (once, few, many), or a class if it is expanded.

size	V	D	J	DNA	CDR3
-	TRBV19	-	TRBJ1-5	TGTGCCAGTACCGCGCGGGGTTTTCAGCCCCAGCATTTT	CASTARGFQPQHF
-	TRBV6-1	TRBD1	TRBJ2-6	TGTGCCAGCAGAGGGAACAGGGGAGGGGCCAACGTCCTGACTTTC	CASRGNRGGANVLTF
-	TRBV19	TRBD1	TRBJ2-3	TGTGCCAGTCGCCCCAGGGGGAACACAGATACGCAGTATTTT	CASRPRGNTDTQYF
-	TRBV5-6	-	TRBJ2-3	TGTGCCAGCAGCTTAAAGACAGATACGCAGTATTTT	CASSLKTDTQYF
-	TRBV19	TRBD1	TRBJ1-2	TGTGCCAGTAGTTTCGGACAGGGGACCACGTATGGCTACACCTTC	CASSFGQGTTYGYTF
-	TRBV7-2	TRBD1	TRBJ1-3	TGTGCCAGCAGCCTGGGACAGGCGCGCTCTGGAAACACCATATATTTT	CASSLGQARSGNTIYF
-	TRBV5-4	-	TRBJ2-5	TGTGCCAGCAGCTTGGGGCTAGGCCAAGAGACCCAGTACTTC	CASSLGLGQETQYF
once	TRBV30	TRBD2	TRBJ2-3	TGTGCCTGGAGTTTCCCGGGGCTAGCGGGAGAAGATACGCAGTATTTT	CAWSFPGLAGEDTQYF
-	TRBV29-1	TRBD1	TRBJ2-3	TGCAGCGCTCCCGCCGTCGACAGGGGCACAGATACGCAGTATTTT	CSAPAVDRGTDTQYF
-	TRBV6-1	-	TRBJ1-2	TGTGCCAGCAGTGATCATACAGGGCTGGGTCCGCATGGCTACACCTTC	CASSDHTGLGPHGYTF
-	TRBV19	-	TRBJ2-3	TGTGCCAGTATTCCTCGGGGGTTCCGCGATACGCAGTATTTT	CASIPRGFRDTQYF
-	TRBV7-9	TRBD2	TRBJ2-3	TGTGCCAGCAGCTTAGGTCTAGCGGGGGGCACAGATACGCAGTATTTT	CASSLGLAGGTDTQYF
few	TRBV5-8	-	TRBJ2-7	TGTGCCAGCAGCTTAATCCCAGGACGCGAGCAGTACTTC	CASSLIPGREQYF
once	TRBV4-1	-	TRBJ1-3	TGCGCCAGCAGCAACTCAGGGCCCGGCGGGGGAAACACCATATATTTT	CASSNSGPGGGNTIYF
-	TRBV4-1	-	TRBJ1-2	TGCGCCAGCAGCCAAGAGATAGGGAACTATGGCTACACCTTC	CASSQEIGNYGYTF
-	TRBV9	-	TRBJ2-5	TGTGCCAGCAGCGTAGGTCCCAGGTCTCGGCGGGATGAAGAGACCCAGTACTTC	CASSVGPRSRRDEETQYF
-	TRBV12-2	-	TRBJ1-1	TGTGCAAGTCGCTTAGTAAAGGGGTCTAACACTGAAGCTTTCTTT	CASRLVKGSNTEAFF
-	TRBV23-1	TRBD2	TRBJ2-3	TGCGCCAGCAGTCAATCGAGGGGGACTAGCGGGAGCACAGATACGCAGTATTTT	CASSQSRGTSGSTDTQYF
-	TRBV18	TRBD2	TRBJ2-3	TGTGCCAGCTCACGCCCCCTAGCGGGAGAAGGTACGCAGTATTTT	CASSRPLAGEGTQYF
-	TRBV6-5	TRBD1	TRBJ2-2	TGTGCCAGCAGTACTACAGGGGGCGCTACCGGGGAGCTGTTTTTT	CASSTTGGATGELFF
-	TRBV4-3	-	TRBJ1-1	TGCGCCAGCAGCCAAGATTGGGAAGAGTCTGAAGCTTTCTTT	CASSQDWEESEAFF
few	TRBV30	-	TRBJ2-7	TGTGCCTGGAGTCGACTCCGTCTGACCCTTTTCGAGCAGTACTTC	CAWSRLRLTLFEQYF
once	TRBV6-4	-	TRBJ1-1	TGTGCCAGCAGTCTGGACAGGAACACTGAAGCTTTCTTT	CASSLDRNTEAFF
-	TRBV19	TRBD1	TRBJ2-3	TGTGCCAGTAGGCCCGGGACAGGGGCCCATACGCAGTATTTT	CASRPGTGAHTQYF
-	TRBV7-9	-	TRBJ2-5	TGTGCCAGCAGCGTACGAGGAATCCACGAGACCCAGTACTTC	CASSVRGIHETQYF
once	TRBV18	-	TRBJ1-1	TGTGCCAGCTCACCACCGGGCCGGAACACTGAAGCTTTCTTT	CASSPPGRNTEAFF
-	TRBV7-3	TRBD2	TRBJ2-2	TGTGCCAGCAGCTCGATAGCGGGGCACACCGGGGAGCTGTTTTTT	CASSSIAGHTGELFF
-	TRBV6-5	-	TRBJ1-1	TGTGCCAGCAGCCCGAAAAGGGAGGTTTTCTTT	CASSPKREVFF
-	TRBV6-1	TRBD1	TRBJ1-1	TGTGCCAGCAGTGGGTCGGCCAGGGGGGCTTTCTTT	CASSGSARGAFF
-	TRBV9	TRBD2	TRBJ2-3	TGTGCCAGCAGCGCCCCCGGGACTAGCGGGAGAGGTACGCAGTATTTT	CASSAPGTSGRGTQYF
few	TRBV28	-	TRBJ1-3	TGTGCCAGCCACGGGGGGCTCGCAAACACCATATATTTT	CASHGGLANTIYF
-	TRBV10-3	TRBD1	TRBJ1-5	TGTGCCATCAGTGACAGGGGGAGCGATCAGCCCCAGCATTTT	CAISDRGSDQPQHF
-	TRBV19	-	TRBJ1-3	TGTGCCGGCACCGGGAGAAGCTCTGGAAACACCATATATTTT	CAGTGRSSGNTIYF
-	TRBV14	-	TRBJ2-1	TGTGCCAGCAGCCCCCGGAGGGGGGAGGGCATCAATGAGCAGTTCTTC	CASSPRRGEGINEQFF
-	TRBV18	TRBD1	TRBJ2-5	TGTGCCAGCTCACCCGACAGGGTGGTCTTGGAGACCCAGTACTTC	CASSPDRVVLETQYF
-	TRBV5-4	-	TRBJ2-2	TGTGCCAGCAGCTTTTGGGGCACCGGGGAGCTGTTTTTT	CASSFWGTGELFF
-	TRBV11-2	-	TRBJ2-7	TGTGCCAGCAGCTTAGCGGCAGGACAAACCTACGAGCAGTACTTC	CASSLAAGQTYEQYF
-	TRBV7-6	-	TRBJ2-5	TGTGCCAGCAGCTTAACCCCGGGTGTGGAGACCCAGTACTTC	CASSLTPGVETQYF
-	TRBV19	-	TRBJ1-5	TGTGCCAGTATCGCCCTCGGGGGGGGGCAGCCCCAGCATTTT	CASIALGGGQPQHF
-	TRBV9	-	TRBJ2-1	TGTGCCAGCAGCCCCCCGGTCGGGCACAATGAGCAGTTCTTC	CASSPPVGHNEQFF
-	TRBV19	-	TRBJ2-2	TGTGCCAGTAAAAAACAGAGCGGGGAGCTGTTTTTT	CASKKQSGELFF
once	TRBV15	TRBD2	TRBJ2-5	TGTGCCACCAGCAGAGAGCTTAGGGGCGGGGGATCCCAAGAGACCCAGTACTTC	CATSRELRGGGSQETQYF
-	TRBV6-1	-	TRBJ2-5	TGTGCCAGCAGTGAAAGAGGGATCCAAGAGACCCAGTACTTC	CASSERGIQETQYF
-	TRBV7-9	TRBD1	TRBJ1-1	TGTGCCAGCAGCGCGAGAGGGACAGGGGACCCGAACACTGAAGCTTTCTTT	CASSARGTGDPNTEAFF
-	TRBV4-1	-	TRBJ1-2	TGCGCCAGCAGCCAAGATTTCGGGGGCTATGGCTACACCTTC	CASSQDFGGYGYTF
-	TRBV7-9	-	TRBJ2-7	TGTGCCAGCAGCTTTTTTTCCCTAAGTAGCGCCTACGAGCAGTACTTC	CASSFFSLSSAYEQYF
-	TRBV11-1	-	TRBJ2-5	TGTGCCAGCAGCTTAGCGGGTAGCGGAGGAAAGACCCAGTACTTC	CASSLAGSGGKTQYF
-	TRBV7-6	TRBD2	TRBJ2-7	TGTGCCAGCAGCTTAGTTCCTAGCGGCGAACACTACGAGCAGTACTTC	CASSLVPSGEHYEQYF
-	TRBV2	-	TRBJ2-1	TGTGCCAGCAGTGAAGGGACTCACAATGAGCAGTTCTTC	CASSEGTHNEQFF
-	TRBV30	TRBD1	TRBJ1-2	TGTGCCTGGAGCGGGACAGGGGGCGGGTCCGGCACCTTC	CAWSGTGGGSGTF
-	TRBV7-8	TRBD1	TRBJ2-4	TGTGCCAGCAGCTCAAGCCGGGACAGGGGGACAAAGTACTTC	CASSSSRDRGTKYF
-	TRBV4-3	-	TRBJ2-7	TGCGCCAGCAGCCAAGATTTGAGGGGACCCAACTACGAGCAGTACTTC	CASSQDLRGPNYEQYF
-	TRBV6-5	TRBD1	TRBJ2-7	TGTGCCAGCCTCCGGGACAGGGGCTCCTACGAGCAGTACTTC	CASLRDRGSYEQYF
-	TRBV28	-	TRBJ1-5	TGTGCCAGCAGTTTAGGGGGACTTCAGCCCCAGCATTTT	CASSLGGLQPQHF
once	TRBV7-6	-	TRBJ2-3	TGTGCCAGCAGCTTAGAGTGGGGCGGGAGCACAGATACGCAGTATTTT	CASSLEWGGSTDTQYF